Presented here are 28 T cell receptor beta chains from one specimen sequenced in a study of T cell repertoires in cytomegalovirus infection. Their antigens are not known. In TCRdb, the reads were re-called with MiXCR into one record per CDR3 protein. The sample holds about half a million distinct CDR3 sequences; approximately 46% are singletons and the top ten take around 45%. The sequencing here drew on cultured PBMCs, taken from culture after CMV antigen stimulation. The receptors shown here come from a human donor in good health (CMV status not recorded). Some clones in this sample may be carry-over from other donors' samples.

In this sample, this clonotype turned up many times. The V gene is TRBV7-2, the J gene TRBJ2-5; tentatively, D is TRBD2 (5 bases). The germline CDR1 and CDR2 sequences are SGHTA and FQGNSA. CDR3 length: 14 residues. Trimming cost V 5 bases and J 3 bases, with 13 bases left between them. CDR3 protein: CASSLTVGEETQYF. Written as DNA, the CDR3 is TGTGCCAGCAGCCTAACGGTCGGGGAAGAGACCCAGTACTTC.

This clonotype appeared a few times. This sequence joins TRBV12-3 or TRBV12-4 and TRBJ2-1; D may be TRBD2 (6 bases). The CDR3 extends over 14 amino acids. V lost 3 bases and J 5 bases, leaving 11 bases between the germline ends. The CDR3 protein is CASSLGRFNNEQFF. The CDR3 region has the DNA TGTGCCAGCAGTTTGGGGAGGTTTAACAATGAGCAGTTCTTC.

This clonotype was seen ten or more times. This chain connects TRBV7-2 to TRBJ1-3; D not resolved. The V end lost 3 bases, the J end lost 0 bases, and 6 bases lay between the germline ends. Per the germline V gene, CDR1 is SGHTA and CDR2 is FQGNSA. The CDR3 has 14 amino acids. The CDR3 loop is CASSFGSSGNTIYF. CDR3 sequence (DNA): TGTGCCAGCAGCTTCGGGTCCTCTGGAAACACCATATATTTT.

This chain uses TRBV19 with TRBJ2-1; the match to TRBD2 covers 8 bases. This CDR3 contains 13 residues. V lost 7 bases, J lost 4 bases, and 3 bases stayed unmatched. Per the germline V gene, CDR1 is LNHDA and CDR2 is SQIVND (reference sequence). The CDR3 reads CASMAGGYNEQFF. The CDR3 region has the DNA TGTGCCAGTATGGCGGGGGGATACAATGAGCAGTTCTTC.

J is TRBJ2-1 and V is TRBV7-2; D unclear. This CDR3 spans 15 amino acids. The V gene's germline CDR1 is SGHTA and CDR2 FQGNSA. V gave up 1 base and J gave up 0 bases, with 7 bases separating them. CDR3 amino acids: CASSLVVHSYNEQFF. CDR3 coding DNA: TGTGCCAGCAGCTTAGTAGTTCACTCCTACAATGAGCAGTTCTTC.

In this sample, this clonotype turned up many times. The rearrangement links TRBV28 to TRBJ1-3; the D is unclear. This CDR3 spans 15 amino acids. CDR1 is MDHEN and CDR2 is SYDVKM in the germline V gene. Trimming took off 5 bases at V and 1 base at J, with 12 bases between the two ends. This CDR3 is CASSPPGRSGNTIYF. The CDR3 DNA reads TGTGCCAGCAGTCCCCCGGGGAGGTCTGGAAACACCATATATTTT.

The chain links TRBV15 to TRBJ2-7; D might be TRBD1 or TRBD2, each matching 5 bases. The CDR3 has 12 residues. Per germline, CDR1 LNHNV and CDR2 YYDKDF (reference sequence). V was trimmed by 5 bases and J by 6 bases, leaving 11 bases between them. CDR3 loop: CATSQGGGEQYF. Written as DNA, the CDR3 is TGTGCCACCAGCCAAGGTGGGGGCGAGCAGTACTTC.

The V and J genes are TRBV6-5 and TRBJ1-1; the match to TRBD1 covers 8 bases. Germline V lookup: CDR1 MNHEY, CDR2 SVGAGI. Trimming removed 2 bases from V and 6 bases from J; junction bases left unmatched: 2. The CDR3 runs to 13 residues. The CDR3 protein is CASSYGTGAEAFF. DNA of the CDR3: TGTGCCAGCAGTTACGGGACAGGTGCTGAAGCTTTCTTT.

The J gene is TRBJ1-2, the V gene TRBV12-3 or TRBV12-4; D perhaps matches TRBD1 (5 bases). There are 15 residues in the CDR3. Trimming pared 2 bases from V and 3 bases from J, leaving 13 bases between. The CDR3 DNA follows: TGTGCCAGCAGTTTAACTGGGGCGAACGACTATGGCTACACCTTC. This gives the protein CASSLTGANDYGYTF.

The J gene is TRBJ2-7, the V gene TRBV20-1; D gene uncertain. CDR1 is DFQATT and CDR2 is SNEGSKA in the germline V gene (reference sequence). Trimming removed 6 bases at V and 1 base at J, with 19 bases between. CDR3 length: 15 residues. CDR3 in amino acids: CSAPVDLRNSYEQYF. The DNA for the CDR3 is TGCAGTGCCCCCGTTGATCTGCGAAATTCCTACGAGCAGTACTTC.

DNA for the CDR3: TGTGCCAGCAGCTTATTTTGGAACAATGAGCAGTTCTTC. Amino acid sequence: CASSLFWNNEQFF. The chain recombines TRBV7-9 with TRBJ2-1; D gene uncertain. The CDR3 length is 13 residues. CDR1 is SEHNR, CDR2 FQNEAQ, per germline (reference sequence). The V end was cut by 2 bases, the J end by 5 bases, with 7 bases between.

The genes are TRBV11-2 and TRBJ2-7; TRBD1 is a possible D gene (5 bases). The V gene lost 5 bases and the J gene lost 0 bases, with 11 bases spanning the gap. Germline V gene sequence: CDR1 SGHAT, CDR2 FQNNGV. The CDR3 runs 14 residues. The CDR3 sequence is CASSRQRSSYEQYF. In DNA form, the CDR3 reads TGTGCCAGCAGCAGACAGCGATCCTCCTACGAGCAGTACTTC. Using reference TRBV11-2 and TRBJ2-7 for the parts outside the CDR3, the full variable domain is EAGVAQSPRYKIIEKRQSVAFWCNPISGHATLYWYQQILGQGPKLLIQFQNNGVVDDSQLPKDRFSAERLKGVDSTLKIQPAKLEDSAVYLCASSRQRSSYEQYFGPGTRLTVT.

This clonotype was seen a handful of times. The V call is TRBV5-6, the J call TRBJ2-1, with 9 bases identical to TRBD2. This CDR3 is built from 15 residues. Germline V gives CDR1 SGHDT, CDR2 YYEEEE. The V gene end was trimmed by 3 bases and the J gene end by 5 bases; junction bases not matched to a gene: 6. This CDR3 reads CASSYGTSFNNEQFF. In nucleotides, the CDR3 is TGTGCCAGCAGCTACGGGACTAGCTTTAACAATGAGCAGTTCTTC.

This clonotype has a handful of counts. V gene TRBV10-3 combines with J gene TRBJ2-1; 7 bases map to TRBD2. V gave up 5 bases and J gave up 4 bases; unmatched junction bases: 5. CDR1 and CDR2 (germline): ENHRY, SYGVKD. CDR3 length equals 14 residues. CDR3 nucleotide sequence: TGTGCCATCAGTTCAGCGGGAAGGTACAATGAGCAGTTCTTC. As protein: CAISSAGRYNEQFF.

This chain connects TRBV7-2 to TRBJ1-6; D is possibly TRBD1 (6 bases). This CDR3 has 15 amino acids. Looked up from germline, CDR1 is SGHTA and CDR2 is FQGNSA. Trimming took 0 bases from V and 13 from J, leaving 16 bases between them. The chain's CDR3 is CASSLARGGLTPLHF. CDR3 bases: TGTGCCAGCAGCTTAGCGCGGGGGGGCCTTACGCCCCTCCACTTT.

The genes are TRBV7-2 and TRBJ2-1, with D uncertain. Germline values: CDR1 SGHTA, CDR2 FQGNSA. This CDR3 comprises 16 residues. V was pared by 0 bases and J by 0 bases, with 9 bases between. In DNA form, the CDR3 reads TGTGCCAGCAGCTTAGCGGCCTTGAGCTCCTACAATGAGCAGTTCTTC. Protein: CASSLAALSSYNEQFF.

The chain couples TRBV12-5 to TRBJ2-1; D is unresolved. CDR1 and CDR2 from the germline V gene are LGHNT and FRNRAP. Trimming stripped 0 bases from V and 10 bases from J, with 7 bases between. This CDR3 region has 12 residues. The CDR3 bases are TGTGCTAGTGGTTTGGTATATTCAGAGCAGTTCTTC. It yields the protein CASGLVYSEQFF. Using reference TRBV12-5 and TRBJ2-1 for the parts outside the CDR3, the full variable domain is DARVTQTPRHKVTEMGQEVTMRCQPILGHNTVFWYRQTMMQGLELLAYFRNRAPLDDSGMPKDRFSAEMPDATLATLKIQPSEPRDSAVYFCASGLVYSEQFFGPGTRLTVL.

The V call is TRBV5-4, the J call TRBJ2-5; D could derive from TRBD1 or TRBD2 (5 bases each). This CDR3 spans 16 amino acids. Germline V gives CDR1 SGHNT, CDR2 YYREEE (reference sequence). V lost 0 bases and J lost 1, with 13 bases in between. CDR3 sequence (DNA): TGTGCCAGCAGCTTGGGTTGGCAGAGGGGCCAAGAGACCCAGTACTTC. Protein sequence: CASSLGWQRGQETQYF.

The genes are TRBV30 and TRBJ1-5, with D perhaps TRBD1 (6 bases). The CDR3 sequence is 14 residues long. Per germline, CDR1 GTSNPN and CDR2 SVGIG (reference sequence). Trimming left V 1 base short and J 4 bases short, with 11 bases between. CDR3 region: CAWSGRQGNQPQHF. The CDR3 bases are TGTGCCTGGAGTGGCCGGCAGGGGAATCAGCCCCAGCATTTT.

V and J are TRBV7-2 and TRBJ2-3; D perhaps matches TRBD2 (6 bases). This CDR3 has 15 residues. Germline CDR1 and CDR2: SGHTA and FQGNSA. Trimming pared 5 bases from V and 2 bases from J, leaving 14 bases between. CDR3 residues: CASSSPGLITDTQYF. CDR3 DNA: TGTGCCAGCAGCAGCCCGGGACTCATCACAGATACGCAGTATTTT.

This chain connects TRBV7-2 to TRBJ2-2; a weak D match, TRBD2 (5 bases). V shed 4 bases and J shed 1 base, with 10 bases lying between them. Looked up from germline, CDR1 is SGHTA and CDR2 is FQGNSA. This CDR3 is built from 15 residues. The CDR3 loop is CASSSWERNTGELFF. CDR3 sequence (DNA): TGTGCCAGCAGCTCCTGGGAGAGGAACACCGGGGAGCTGTTTTTT.

The chain carries TRBV6-1 and TRBJ2-3; unclear D gene. The V and J ends lost 2 bases and 5 bases respectively, with 11 bases between them. In germline, CDR1 is MNHNS, CDR2 SASEGT. This CDR3 is built from 14 residues. The CDR3 DNA follows: TGTGCCAGCAGTGAACAGGACGAACGAGATACGCAGTATTTT. Its translation is CASSEQDERDTQYF.

The sample holds a few counts of this clonotype. The chain has TRBV27 and TRBJ1-1; tentatively, D is TRBD1 (6 bases). Per germline, CDR1 MNHEY and CDR2 SMNVEV (reference sequence). CDR3 length: 17 amino acids. V was clipped by 5 bases and J by 5 bases, with 24 bases between them. As DNA, the CDR3 is TGTGCCAGCAGTAAGACCCCTCTTGGCAGGGGAGGTACTGAAGCTTTCTTT. This gives the protein CASSKTPLGRGGTEAFF.

This chain connects TRBV7-4 to TRBJ1-1, with D unresolved. The germline CDR1 and CDR2 sequences are SGHVT and SQSDAQ. The CDR3 runs 13 residues. V was shortened by 8 bases and J by 4 bases, with 14 bases between the two germline ends. CDR3: CASQGGLGTEAFF. In nucleotides, the CDR3 is TGTGCCAGCCAAGGCGGCCTGGGCACTGAAGCTTTCTTT.

V gene TRBV20-1 combines with J gene TRBJ2-3; no clear D gene. The CDR3 loop spans 12 amino acids. The V end lost 5 bases, the J end lost 10 bases, and 16 bases lay between the germline ends. Germline V gene data show CDR1 as DFQATT and CDR2 as SNEGSKA (reference sequence). CDR3 sequence (DNA): TGCAGTGCTCTCCCGACCGGTGGGGCGCAGTATTTT. It codes for CSALPTGGAQYF.

This clonotype was counted only a few times. This chain links TRBV7-2 with TRBJ2-2, with D unresolved. The germline CDR1 and CDR2 sequences are SGHTA and FQGNSA. The CDR3 has 15 amino acids. V lost 5 bases and J lost 4, with 14 bases in between. DNA for the CDR3: TGTGCCAGCAGCCCCTTTTCTGGGTTCACCGGGGAGCTGTTTTTT. Amino acid sequence: CASSPFSGFTGELFF.

The V and J genes are TRBV18 and TRBJ2-5; 10 bases agree with TRBD1. Germline CDR1 KGHSH, CDR2 LQKENI. The CDR3 covers 15 residues. Trimming at V came to 3 bases and at J to 4 bases, leaving 5 bases not matched to a gene. In DNA, the CDR3 is TGTGCCAGCTCACCGGGACAGGGGATTAGAGAGACCCAGTACTTC. Amino acid sequence: CASSPGQGIRETQYF.

The V gene is TRBV25-1, the J gene TRBJ2-1; a weak D match, TRBD2 (6 bases). Trimming left V 5 bases short and J 2 bases short, with 19 bases between. From germline, CDR1 is MGHDK and CDR2 SYGVNS. This CDR3 contains 17 residues. The CDR3 loop reads CASSKPQLGGAYNEQFF. The CDR3 bases are TGTGCCAGCAGTAAACCGCAACTCGGAGGGGCCTACAATGAGCAGTTCTTC.